This paragraph reports one TCR beta chain. Its specific antigen is unknown. Base-call qualities are not available, and no considerably larger clone is one nucleotide away. The sample was run on an Illumina HiSeq 1500. Using fastp at Q25 and MiXCR, TCRdb reprocessed the public reads and kept productive beta chains. Every entry covers one CDR3 protein and lists the most common genes and DNA from its rows. The sample contains around 740,000 distinct CDR3 sequences, 35% to 40% of them found a single time. 2.5% to 3.5% of the sample is in the top ten clones. The sample is drawn from a study of T cell repertoires in cytomegalovirus infection (dated by TCRdb to between 2018 and 2020). General notes on the study: The HLA type of each donor mattered for the analysis, because public TCR beta signatures pointed to carriage of CMV infection along with the matching HLA type. Results the study describes overall, beyond this receptor: In the ex vivo response, HLA-C-restricted CMV-specific TCR beta clonotypes were dominant, and in two of eight donors the single most frequent clonotype came from this HLA-C-restricted group. Carriers of CMV infection plus the relevant HLA type were discriminated by the cumulative frequency of public TCR beta family members in the study cohort and in an independent roughly 340-donor cohort.

The sequencing input was PBMCs. This TCR came from a human donor in good health (CMV status not recorded). Some clones in this sample may be carry-over from other donors' samples.

DNA sequence: TGTGCCAGCAGTGAACAGGGTCGTGGAAGCTACACCTTC. Translated, this gives CASSEQGRGSYTF. The chain was built from TRBV27 and TRBJ1-2; possibly the D gene is TRBD1, per 6 matching bases. The CDR3 runs 13 amino acids, cysteine and phenylalanine included. Only CDR3 DNA remains: 39 bases, in frame from the first base. V is clipped by 5 bases and J by 9 bases, and the sequence between their germline boundaries is 16 bases long. The germline V gene (reference sequence) supplies CDR1 MNHEY and CDR2 SMNVEV.